The 25 T cell receptor beta chains presented below share a single source sample, sequenced in a study of blood T cells in healthy people across ages. Next came a second PCR, run for about 7 to 12 cycles, which used a sample-barcoded 5' primer along with a J-beta primer mix. TCRdb used MiXCR to reprocess the 5' RACE reads, holding one entry per CDR3 protein. Of hundreds of thousands of distinct CDR3 sequences listed, roughly half are singletons. Material: blood. The receptors derive from a woman older than 75 in good health.

This clonotype occurred many times. The J gene is TRBJ1-5, the V gene TRBV6-2 or TRBV6-3, with D hard to call. From germline, CDR1 is MNHEY and CDR2 SVGEGT. Trimming took 7 bases from V and 4 from J, leaving 14 bases between them. The CDR3 covers 14 residues. CDR3 bases: TGTGCCAGCAATAAGGGTAACTTGAATCAGCCCCAGCATTTT. This translates into CASNKGNLNQPQHF.

The genes are TRBV6-5 and TRBJ2-3, with 11 bases aligning to TRBD2. Losses at the gene ends were 5 bases for V and 4 bases for J; bases not matched to a gene: 5. This CDR3 has 15 residues. The V gene's germline CDR1 is MNHEY and CDR2 SVGAGI. The CDR3 reads CASSRLAGNADTQYF. The CDR3 DNA reads as TGTGCCAGCAGTAGACTAGCGGGGAACGCAGATACGCAGTATTTT.

On this clonotype itself: This may be a read error, as it is one base from a much larger clone. The chain recombines TRBV2 with TRBJ2-5; D is undetermined. The germline gives CDR1 SNHLY, CDR2 FYNNEI. The CDR3 extends over 9 amino acids. Trimming removed 8 bases from V and 11 bases from J, with 9 bases in between. The CDR3: CASGNEQYF. CDR3 nucleotide sequence: TGTGCCAGCGGGAATGAGCAGTACTTC.

There are a few counts of this clonotype. The V and J genes are TRBV11-2 and TRBJ1-2, with 7 bases identical to TRBD1. With V trimmed by 7 bases and J by 2 bases, 7 bases remained unmatched. CDR3 size: 14 residues. CDR1 is SGHAT and CDR2 is FQNNGV in the germline V gene. For the CDR3, the DNA is TGTGCCAGCAAGGGACAGAGAACAAACTATGGCTACACCTTC. Amino acid sequence: CASKGQRTNYGYTF.

The rearrangement uses TRBV6-5 and TRBJ2-1, with TRBD2 matching 12 bases. Trimming removed 0 bases from V and 8 bases from J; junction bases left unmatched: 2. Germline V gene data show CDR1 as MNHEY and CDR2 as SVGAGI. CDR3 length: 15 amino acids. The CDR3 protein is CASSYSRLAGDEQFF. The CDR3 DNA is TGTGCCAGCAGTTACTCGCGACTAGCGGGAGATGAGCAGTTCTTC.

Details on this clonotype: One junction end disagrees with the germline gene, perhaps due to a read error. The chain employs TRBV6-5 and TRBJ1-6; D is possibly TRBD1 (6 bases). Germline CDR1 is MNHEY and CDR2 is SVGAGI. The CDR3 consists of 16 residues. CDR3 residues: CAGRLDYGQLNSPLHF. CDR3 in DNA: TGTGCCGGCAGACTCGACTACGGACAGTTAAATTCACCCCTCCACTTT.

This sequence joins TRBV7-8 and TRBJ2-3, with TRBD2 matching over 11 bases. Germline V lookup: CDR1 SGHVS, CDR2 FQNEAQ. V shed 5 bases and J 4 bases; nucleotides not matched to a gene: 14. The CDR3 spans 18 residues. The CDR3 sequence: CASSPQLAGGGSADTQYF. CDR3 in DNA: TGTGCCAGCAGCCCACAATTAGCGGGAGGGGGGTCTGCAGATACGCAGTATTTT.

This clonotype was seen at least ten times. The chain is built from TRBV7-9 and TRBJ2-3; TRBD2 aligns across 8 bases. V shed 0 bases and J 4 bases; nucleotides not matched to a gene: 3. This CDR3 contains 15 residues. Germline-derived CDR1 and CDR2 are SEHNR and FQNEAQ (reference sequence). CDR3 sequence: CASSLAAGASDTQYF. The CDR3 DNA reads TGTGCCAGCAGCTTAGCAGCGGGAGCGTCAGATACGCAGTATTTT. Full variable domain (missing parts from reference TRBV7-9 and TRBJ2-3): DTGVSQNPRHKITKRGQNVTFRCDPISEHNRLYWYRQTLGQGPEFLTYFQNEAQLEKSRLLSDRFSAERPKGSFSTLEIQRTEQGDSAMYLCASSLAAGASDTQYFGPGTRLTVL.

This rearrangement joins TRBV20-1 to TRBJ2-7, with D possibly called TRBD1 or TRBD2 (5 bases each). The CDR3 is made up of 12 amino acids. CDR1 and CDR2 (germline): DFQATT, SNEGSKA (reference sequence). In DNA form, the CDR3 reads TGCAGAGTTAGGGTAGGGACCGACGAGCAGTACTTC. Amino acids: CRVRVGTDEQYF.

The rearrangement links TRBV24-1 to TRBJ2-3; TRBD1 agrees at 8 bases. The germline CDR1 and CDR2 sequences are KGHDR and SFDVKD. The CDR3 runs to 17 residues. V shed 4 bases and J 1 base; nucleotides not matched to a gene: 9. This CDR3 is CATSDLGQGEGTDTQYF. In DNA form, the CDR3 reads TGTGCCACCAGTGACCTCGGACAGGGTGAAGGCACAGATACGCAGTATTTT.

The chain carries TRBV27 and TRBJ1-5; TRBD1 agrees at 7 bases. CDR1 MNHEY and CDR2 SMNVEV come from the germline V gene (reference sequence). This CDR3 contains 14 residues. The trim removed 6 bases at V and 6 bases at J, leaving 8 bases unmatched. In DNA, the CDR3 is TGTGCCAGCAGACCTGGACAGGACTTTCAGCCCCAGCATTTT. Amino acids: CASRPGQDFQPQHF.

Regarding this clonotype: This may arise from a read error, as a much more abundant clone is one base away. V usage is TRBV12-3 or TRBV12-4 and J usage is TRBJ1-6; possibly TRBD1 for D (5 bases). Trimming shortened V by 6 bases and J by 9 bases, and 21 bases separated the two germline ends. The CDR3 runs 16 residues. This CDR3 is CASSPWTQSQVSPLHF. In DNA form, the CDR3 reads TGTGCCAGCAGCCCCTGGACACAGTCCCAGGTTTCACCCCTCCACTTT.

This clonotype showed up just once. CDR3 sequence reads: CASSRGLDYEQYF. Written as DNA, the CDR3 is TGTGCCAGCTCACGGGGGCTGGACTACGAGCAGTACTTC. This chain uses TRBV18 with TRBJ2-7; a weak D match, TRBD1 (6 bases). The length of the CDR3 is 13 residues. V gave up 4 bases and J gave up 3 bases, with 10 bases separating them. Germline V gene sequence: CDR1 KGHSH, CDR2 LQKENI. Variable domain in full (rest from reference TRBV18 and TRBJ2-7): NAGVMQNPRHLVRRRGQEARLRCSPMKGHSHVYWYRQLPEEGLKFMVYLQKENIIDESGMPKERFSAEFPKEGPSILRIQQVVRGDSAAYFCASSRGLDYEQYFGPGTRLTVT.

Worth noting for this clonotype: The junction differs from germline at one of its ends, possibly a read error. The V and J genes are TRBV5-1 and TRBJ2-3; a weak D match, TRBD1 (5 bases). Germline assignment: CDR1 SGHRS and CDR2 YFSETQ. The CDR3 length is 11 residues. The CDR3 region is CASRVTGTQYF. The DNA for the CDR3 is TGCGCCAGCAGAGTCACAGGTACGCAGTATTTT.

This clonotype was seen at least ten times. The chain has TRBV7-2 and TRBJ2-5; TRBD1 matches 8 bases. V shed 5 bases and J 2 bases; nucleotides not matched to a gene: 4. CDR1 and CDR2 (germline): SGHTA, FQGNSA. This CDR3 region has 14 residues. The CDR3 sequence: CASSMDRDQETQYF. The CDR3 nucleotides read TGTGCCAGCAGCATGGACAGGGATCAAGAGACCCAGTACTTC.

This clonotype was seen a handful of times. This rearrangement joins TRBV5-1 to TRBJ2-7, with TRBD2 matching 9 bases. J gave up 2 bases and V 0 bases, and 0 bases lay outside the gene matches. Germline V gene sequence: CDR1 SGHRS, CDR2 YFSETQ. The CDR3 spans 14 residues. The CDR3: CASSLVAGAYEQYF. As DNA, the CDR3 is TGCGCCAGCAGCTTGGTAGCGGGAGCCTACGAGCAGTACTTC.

As regards this clonotype: Just one base apart from a much larger clone, this may be a read error. The rearrangement links TRBV4-1 to TRBJ2-3; a possible D gene is TRBD2 (6 bases). The length of the CDR3 is 16 residues. CDR1 and CDR2 from the germline V gene are MGHRA and YSYEKL. CDR3 coding DNA: TGCACCAGCAGCTACGGGGGTGTGAGAGGCACAGATACGCAGTATTTT. The encoded protein is CTSSYGGVRGTDTQYF.

This clonotype was seen ten or more times. The rearrangement uses TRBV12-3 or TRBV12-4 and TRBJ2-3; D not resolved. V was shortened by 5 bases and J by 10 bases, with 10 bases between the two germline ends. The CDR3 consists of 11 residues. This CDR3 reads CASSHLGPQYF. Here the CDR3 DNA reads TGTGCCAGCAGTCACCTAGGTCCGCAGTATTTT.

This clonotype has only a few counts. The chain uses TRBV20-1 and TRBJ2-3; 10 bases are a match to TRBD2. Germline V gene sequence: CDR1 DFQATT, CDR2 SNEGSKA (reference sequence). CDR3 size: 15 residues. V trimming: 5 bases; J trimming: 1 base; junction bases outside the gene matches: 6. DNA of the CDR3: TGCAGTGCTCTTCCAGGGACTAGCGGCACAGATACGCAGTATTTT. It is translated as CSALPGTSGTDTQYF.

As regards this clonotype: This sequence may be a read error, since a much larger clone differs from it by one base. The chain employs TRBV20-1 and TRBJ1-4, with 10 nucleotides matching TRBD1. The germline V gene encodes CDR1 DFQATT and CDR2 SNEGSKA (reference sequence). The CDR3 extends over 13 amino acids. The ends lost 3 bases at V and 10 bases at J; junction bases unmatched: 5. The CDR3 protein is CSARDRGVVKLFF. The CDR3 nucleotides read TGCAGTGCTAGGGACAGGGGGGTTGTAAAACTGTTTTTT.

The table lists this clonotype with many counts. The chain recombines TRBV7-3 with TRBJ2-1; possibly TRBD1 for D (5 bases). The CDR3 length is 14 residues. Between the trimmed V and J ends, which lost 2 bases and 1 base, there was a span of 6 bases. Germline V gene data show CDR1 as SGHTA and CDR2 as FQGTGA. The CDR3 loop reads CASSLQGSYNEQFF. The DNA for the CDR3 is TGTGCCAGCAGCTTACAGGGTTCCTACAATGAGCAGTTCTTC.

This clonotype was seen only a few times. The chain recombines TRBV6-2 or TRBV6-3 with TRBJ2-7, with 11 bases identical to TRBD2. Germline V gene data show CDR1 as MNHEY and CDR2 as SVGEGT. The CDR3 loop spans 14 amino acids. The trim removed 6 bases at V and 7 bases at J, leaving 8 bases unmatched. The CDR3 bases are TGTGCCAGCAGGAAACTAGCGGGAGCGTGGGAGCAGTACTTC. The encoded protein is CASRKLAGAWEQYF.

A few counts support this clonotype. A much larger clone differs by one base, so this may be a read error. J is TRBJ1-4 and V is TRBV5-1; no reliable D call. The CDR3 has 17 residues. Germline V gene lookup returns CDR1 SGHRS and CDR2 YFSETQ. Trimming pared 2 bases from V and 0 bases from J, leaving 14 bases between. In nucleotides, the CDR3 is TGCGCCAGCAGCTTCGGGCGGATTATTGCAACTAATGAAAAACTGTTTTTT. It specifies CASSFGRIIATNEKLFF.

This clonotype was picked up many times. This chain uses TRBV28 with TRBJ2-7; no definite D call. Trimming removed 6 bases from V and 3 bases from J, with 6 bases in between. CDR3 length equals 11 residues. CDR1 and CDR2 from the germline V gene are MDHEN and SYDVKM. CDR3 nucleotide sequence: TGTGCCAGCAGCGTCAACTACGAGCAGTACTTC. Amino acids: CASSVNYEQYF.

The chain uses TRBV9 and TRBJ1-2; TRBD1 matches at 10 bases. The CDR3 sequence is 15 residues long. Germline assignment: CDR1 SGDLS and CDR2 YYNGEE. After removal of 4 bases from V and 3 bases from J, the junction contained 6 bases not matched to a gene. The CDR3 loop reads CASSSTGGGHYGYTF. The CDR3 nucleotides read TGTGCCAGCAGCTCGACAGGGGGCGGACACTATGGCTACACCTTC.